Listed below are T cell receptor beta chains from one sample, sequenced in a study of T cells in Graves' hyperthyroidism and ophthalmopathy. TCRdb fed the multiplex PCR reads into MiXCR, producing one record per CDR3 protein. Of 240,000 or so distinct CDR3 sequences listed, about a sixth were seen once; the top ten hold about 29%. The sequenced sample consisted of blood. The receptors were sampled from a woman aged 18 to 35 with Graves' ophthalmopathy. CDR3s include the opening cysteine and the closing phenylalanine or tryptophan. Each record gives: clone size, V gene, D gene, J gene, CDR3 DNA, CDR3 protein. A D gene is named only where the DNA matches it firmly. The size field is filled for only some rows; it gives once, few, many or a size class.

clone_size: many; v_call: TRBV13; d_call: -; j_call: TRBJ2-5; cdr3_nt: TGTGCCAGCAGCTTTAGGGGGACAGAGACCCAGTACTTC; cdr3_aa: CASSFRGTETQYF
clone_size: many; v_call: TRBV7-3; d_call: -; j_call: TRBJ2-2; cdr3_nt: TGTGCCAGCAGCTCTGAGACGGGACGCAACACCGGGGAGCTGTTTTTT; cdr3_aa: CASSSETGRNTGELFF
clone_size: -; v_call: TRBV19; d_call: TRBD1; j_call: TRBJ2-4; cdr3_nt: TGTGCCAGTAGTGCAGGACAGGGGGCCGACATTCAGTACTTC; cdr3_aa: CASSAGQGADIQYF
clone_size: many; v_call: TRBV6-2/TRBV6-3; d_call: -; j_call: TRBJ1-2; cdr3_nt: TGTGCCAGCAGCAGGGTTCTTGGTGGTGGCTACACCTTC; cdr3_aa: CASSRVLGGGYTF
clone_size: many; v_call: TRBV11-2; d_call: -; j_call: TRBJ1-2; cdr3_nt: TGTGCCAGCAGCTTAGGTGACAGCGAGTATGGCTACACCTTC; cdr3_aa: CASSLGDSEYGYTF
clone_size: many; v_call: TRBV28; d_call: -; j_call: TRBJ2-6; cdr3_nt: TGTGCCAGCAGTTCCAGGGGTAGTGGGGCCAACGTCCTGACTTTC; cdr3_aa: CASSSRGSGANVLTF
clone_size: many; v_call: TRBV7-8; d_call: -; j_call: TRBJ2-7; cdr3_nt: TGTGCCAGCAGCTTAGCAGGTAGCTCCTACGAGCAGTACTTC; cdr3_aa: CASSLAGSSYEQYF
clone_size: many; v_call: TRBV20-1; d_call: -; j_call: TRBJ1-1; cdr3_nt: TGCAGTGCTCGTCCGACCACTGAAGCTTTCTTT; cdr3_aa: CSARPTTEAFF
clone_size: many; v_call: TRBV9; d_call: TRBD2; j_call: TRBJ2-7; cdr3_nt: TGTGCCAGCAGCGTCGGTAGCGGGGGCCGCTCCTACGAGCAGTACTTC; cdr3_aa: CASSVGSGGRSYEQYF
clone_size: many; v_call: TRBV27; d_call: -; j_call: TRBJ1-5; cdr3_nt: TGTGCCAGCAGTTTCGGGCAGAGCAATCAGCCCCAGCATTTT; cdr3_aa: CASSFGQSNQPQHF
clone_size: -; v_call: TRBV7-9; d_call: TRBD1; j_call: TRBJ1-3; cdr3_nt: TGTGCCAGCAGCTTATCGACAGGGTTGGAGATCTCTGGAAACACCATATATTTT; cdr3_aa: CASSLSTGLEISGNTIYF
clone_size: many; v_call: TRBV19; d_call: TRBD1; j_call: TRBJ2-3; cdr3_nt: TGTGCCAGTAGTATATCTCGCGGGACAGGGAGCACAGATACGCAGTATTTT; cdr3_aa: CASSISRGTGSTDTQYF
clone_size: many; v_call: TRBV7-8; d_call: TRBD2; j_call: TRBJ2-1; cdr3_nt: TGTGCCAGCAGCTTAGGTCCGGGGGGGAACAATGAGCAGTTCTTC; cdr3_aa: CASSLGPGGNNEQFF
clone_size: many; v_call: TRBV28; d_call: -; j_call: TRBJ2-1; cdr3_nt: TGTGCCAGCAGTTTGGTGGGGGGAAGCTCCTACAATGAGCAGTTCTTC; cdr3_aa: CASSLVGGSSYNEQFF
clone_size: many; v_call: TRBV6-1; d_call: -; j_call: TRBJ1-1; cdr3_nt: TGTGCCAGCAGTGAAGATGTCCCGGACCTGGGGACTGAAGCTTTCTTT; cdr3_aa: CASSEDVPDLGTEAFF
clone_size: -; v_call: TRBV12-3/TRBV12-4; d_call: TRBD1; j_call: TRBJ1-2; cdr3_nt: TGTGCCAGCAGTGGGGACAGACGCCATGGCTACACCTTC; cdr3_aa: CASSGDRRHGYTF
clone_size: few; v_call: TRBV20-1; d_call: TRBD1; j_call: TRBJ1-5; cdr3_nt: TGCAGTGCTTCTGACAGGGAGTTTCAGCCCCAGCATTTT; cdr3_aa: CSASDREFQPQHF
clone_size: -; v_call: TRBV28; d_call: -; j_call: TRBJ2-7; cdr3_nt: TGTGCCAGCCGTCGGGCTAGAGGGTCCTACGAGCAGTACTTC; cdr3_aa: CASRRARGSYEQYF
clone_size: many; v_call: TRBV13; d_call: -; j_call: TRBJ2-7; cdr3_nt: TGTGCCAGCAGCTTAGGCGTCAGCTCCTACGAGCAGTACTTC; cdr3_aa: CASSLGVSSYEQYF